A single sample gave rise to the 28 T cell receptor beta chains below, sequenced in a study of blood T cell repertoires in COVID-19 (dated by TCRdb to between 2020 and 2021). The library was prepared using the immunoSEQ multiplex PCR assay. The source is immuneACCESS, and TCRdb retained only in-frame sequences with V and J called. Part of the clones is not carried over; for the studies checked, unresolved V genes explain less than half of this, and the remainder is unexplained. Recorded for this sample are nearly 250,000 clones; about 84% of them occurred a single time. Of the sample, over 5.5% falls within the top ten clones. Sequenced: peripheral blood. These receptor sequences come from a woman aged 80 or older with COVID-19, enrolled during active disease.

The CDR3 sequence is CASSQGTRKNEQFF. The CDR3 DNA sequence: TGTGCCAGCTCTCAGGGGACTAGGAAGAATGAGCAGTTCTTC. The chain uses TRBV18 and TRBJ2-1; 8 nucleotides line up with TRBD2. This CDR3 is 14 amino acids long. The V segment lost 6 bases and the J segment 7 bases; nucleotides outside the gene matches: 8. Germline CDR1 and CDR2: KGHSH and LQKENI.

The V and J genes are TRBV5-6 and TRBJ1-2; 7 nucleotides match TRBD1. V gave up 5 bases and J gave up 7 bases; unmatched junction bases: 8. The CDR3 runs to 13 residues. Looked up from germline, CDR1 is SGHDT and CDR2 is YYEEEE. The chain's CDR3 is CASRPQGQSGYTF. The CDR3 DNA reads TGTGCCAGCAGACCCCAGGGACAGTCTGGCTACACCTTC. The full variable domain, in which reference TRBV5-6 and TRBJ1-2 provide the parts outside the CDR3, is DAGVTQSPTHLIKTRGQQVTLRCSPKSGHDTVSWYQQALGQGPQFIFQYYEEEERQRGNFPDRFSGHQFPNYSSELNVNALLLGDSALYLCASRPQGQSGYTFGSGTRLTVV.

CDR3 coding DNA: TGTGCCAGCAGTGAACGAGACAGGGGAAGTTCACCCCTCCACTTT. Amino acids: CASSERDRGSSPLHF. The V and J genes are TRBV6-1 and TRBJ1-6; 8 nucleotides match TRBD1. The CDR3 spans 15 residues. The J segment lost 9 bases and the V segment lost 2 bases, leaving 6 bases of the junction unmatched. CDR1 and CDR2 from the germline V gene are MNHNS and SASEGT.

This clone was recorded only once. The V gene is TRBV19, the J gene TRBJ1-1; the D is unclear. This CDR3 spans 14 amino acids. V lost 4 bases and J 2 bases, leaving 11 bases between the germline ends. The germline V gene has CDR1 LNHDA and CDR2 SQIVND (reference sequence). DNA for the CDR3: TGTGCCAGTAGTAGCGGGTTATTAAACACTGAAGCTTTCTTT. Its translation is CASSSGLLNTEAFF. The full variable domain, rest sourced from reference TRBV19 and TRBJ1-1, is DGGITQSPKYLFRKEGQNVTLSCEQNLNHDAMYWYRQDPGQGLRLIYYSQIVNDFQKGDIAEGYSVSREKKESFPLTVTSAQKNPTAFYLCASSSGLLNTEAFFGQGTRLTVV.

J is TRBJ1-3 and V is TRBV5-1; tentatively, D is TRBD1 (6 bases). This CDR3 is 16 amino acids long. The V end lost 4 bases, the J end lost 0 bases, and 14 bases lay between the germline ends. The germline V gene has CDR1 SGHRS and CDR2 YFSETQ. As DNA, the CDR3 is TGCGCCAGCAGCGGAGGACAGCCCAACTCTGGAAACACCATATATTTT. The encoded protein is CASSGGQPNSGNTIYF.

The V gene is TRBV9, the J gene TRBJ1-1; D gene ambiguous. Germline CDR1 reads SGDLS; CDR2 reads YYNGEE. The CDR3 sequence is 13 residues long. V was cut by 3 bases and J by 2 bases, with 8 bases left in between. The CDR3 bases are TGTGCCAGCAGCGAAAACATAAACACTGAAGCTTTCTTT. Protein: CASSENINTEAFF.

V gene TRBV9 combines with J gene TRBJ2-3; 12 bases are a match to TRBD2. Germline V gives CDR1 SGDLS, CDR2 YYNGEE. V shed 4 bases, J shed 1 base, and the junction held 4 bases outside the gene matches. The CDR3 totals 16 residues. The CDR3 bases are TGTGCCAGCAGCTCCAGACTAGCGGGGGGCACAGATACGCAGTATTTT. This gives the protein CASSSRLAGGTDTQYF.

This chain joins TRBV15 and TRBJ1-2, with 9 bases matching TRBD1. V lost 3 bases to trimming and J lost 7 bases; unmatched junction nucleotides: 9. CDR1 and CDR2 (germline): LNHNV, YYDKDF (reference sequence). This CDR3 region has 15 residues. The CDR3 spells CATSRGQGPRGGYTF. The DNA of the CDR3 is TGTGCCACCAGCAGGGGACAGGGTCCTCGGGGTGGCTACACCTTC.

The gene calls are TRBV5-4 and TRBJ1-2, with 8 bases matching TRBD1. The CDR3 has 16 residues. Germline V gene sequence: CDR1 SGHNT, CDR2 YYREEE (reference sequence). Trimming took 4 bases from V and 7 from J; bases not matched to a gene: 15. This chain's CDR3 is CASSAKSPGGDLGYTF. The CDR3 DNA follows: TGTGCCAGCAGCGCAAAGTCCCCAGGGGGCGATCTTGGCTACACCTTC.

The DNA for the CDR3 is TGTGCCAGCAGCTTCGGGGGGACCGGGGCCAACGTCCTGACTTTC. Amino acid sequence: CASSFGGTGANVLTF. The chain recombines TRBV5-5 with TRBJ2-6, with 7 positions matching TRBD2. The CDR3 covers 15 residues. Germline V CDR1 and CDR2: SGHKS, YYEKEE (reference sequence). V dropped 2 bases and J dropped 4; count of bases not matched to a gene: 3.

V is TRBV4-3 and J is TRBJ1-2, with D possibly TRBD1 on 5 matching bases. This CDR3 contains 16 residues. The germline gives CDR1 LGHNA, CDR2 YSLEER. Trimming left V 4 bases short and J 2 bases short, with 17 bases between. CDR3 DNA sequence: TGCGCCAGCAGCCCCAACCGGGCCTCAGGGAACTATGGCTACACCTTC. Its protein is CASSPNRASGNYGYTF.

CDR3 DNA sequence: TGTGCCAGCAGCCAGCAGGGTAACTCCTATAATTCACCCCTCCACTTT. It yields the protein CASSQQGNSYNSPLHF. The gene calls are TRBV3-1 (or the pseudogene TRBV3-2) and TRBJ1-6, with D possibly being TRBD1 (5 bases). Germline CDR1 LGHDT, CDR2 YNNKEL (reference sequence). CDR3 length: 16 residues. V dropped 3 bases and J dropped 0 bases, with 9 bases sitting between them.

The chain has TRBV11-2 and TRBJ2-1; D might be TRBD1 (6 bases). CDR1 and CDR2 (germline): SGHAT, FQNNGV. Trimming removed 5 bases at V and 3 bases at J, with 8 bases between. This CDR3 spans 13 amino acids. CDR3 residues: CASSEDSYNEQFF. CDR3 nucleotides: TGTGCCAGCAGCGAGGACAGCTACAATGAGCAGTTCTTC.

This chain links TRBV28 with TRBJ1-1; D remains ambiguous. Germline V gene lookup returns CDR1 MDHEN and CDR2 SYDVKM. The CDR3 runs to 14 residues. The V end was cut by 6 bases, the J end by 10 bases, with 21 bases between. For the CDR3, the DNA is TGTGCCAGCAGCCTCGACGGACTCTCCCCATTAGCTTTCTTT. As protein: CASSLDGLSPLAFF.

The gene calls are TRBV9 and TRBJ2-2, with TRBD2 identical over 14 bases. Looked up from germline, CDR1 is SGDLS and CDR2 is YYNGEE. The ends lost 2 bases at V and 0 bases at J; junction bases unmatched: 6. The CDR3 covers 19 residues. This CDR3 is CASSVTRTSGGTNTGELFF. Written as DNA, the CDR3 is TGTGCCAGCAGCGTTACGAGGACTAGCGGGGGGACGAACACCGGGGAGCTGTTTTTT.

Only one count was recorded for this clone. The chain links TRBV9 to TRBJ2-1; a possible D gene is TRBD2 (7 bases). The CDR3 is 15 residues long. CDR1 and CDR2 (germline): SGDLS, YYNGEE. Trimming took off 3 bases at V and 5 bases at J, with 15 bases between the two ends. The CDR3 DNA reads as TGTGCCAGCAGCGCCCCTGGGGGGGCGGACAATGAGCAGTTCTTC. It specifies CASSAPGGADNEQFF.

The gene calls are TRBV25-1 and TRBJ2-1; no clear D gene. The ends were cut back, 7 bases at V and 2 bases at J, with 12 bases in the middle. The germline CDR1 and CDR2 sequences are MGHDK and SYGVNS. This CDR3 has 14 residues. The CDR3 is CASTAQLAYNEQFF. The DNA of the CDR3 is TGTGCCAGCACGGCACAGCTGGCCTACAATGAGCAGTTCTTC.

The genes are TRBV6-2 or TRBV6-3 and TRBJ1-3; the D is unclear. Germline lookup yields CDR1 MNHEY and CDR2 SVGEGT. The CDR3 runs 14 residues. V shed 5 bases and J shed 0 bases, with 8 bases lying between them. The CDR3 bases are TGTGCCAGCAGTCCCGGAGCCTCTGGAAACACCATATATTTT. Translated, it gives CASSPGASGNTIYF.

The genes are TRBV7-6 and TRBJ1-5; 9 bases fit TRBD1. With V trimmed by 4 bases and J by 0 bases, 7 bases remained unmatched. The CDR3 is 17 residues long. In germline, CDR1 is SGHVS, CDR2 FNYEAQ. CDR3 region: CASSSGTGSLSNQPQHF. Here the CDR3 DNA reads TGTGCCAGCAGCTCCGGGACAGGGAGTCTTAGCAATCAGCCCCAGCATTTT.

This clone has just one count. The chain combines TRBV7-2 with TRBJ2-1; D remains unclear. Germline V CDR1 and CDR2: SGHTA, FQGNSA. This CDR3 region has 15 residues. Trimming stripped 6 bases from V and 0 bases from J, with 12 bases between. The CDR3 loop is CASSLLRSSYNEQFF. The DNA of the CDR3 is TGTGCCAGCAGTTTACTGAGGAGCTCCTACAATGAGCAGTTCTTC. Combining the CDR3 with reference TRBV7-2 and TRBJ2-1 gives the whole variable domain GAGVSQSPSNKVTEKGKDVELRCDPISGHTALYWYRQSLGQGLEFLIYFQGNSAPDKSGLPSDRFSAERTGGSVSTLTIQRTQQEDSAVYLCASSLLRSSYNEQFFGPGTRLTVL.

The chain has TRBV28 and TRBJ1-2, with a tentative D call TRBD1 (5 bases). Germline values: CDR1 MDHEN, CDR2 SYDVKM. The germline V and J ends were trimmed by 7 bases and 4 bases, with 16 bases remaining between them. The CDR3 consists of 14 residues. CDR3 amino acids: CASIGGHRLYGYTF. The CDR3 DNA is TGTGCCAGCATCGGCGGACATCGACTCTATGGCTACACCTTC.

The J gene is TRBJ1-1, the V gene TRBV29-1, with TRBD1 as a possible D gene (6 bases). Deletions cut 6 bases from V and 8 bases from J, with 22 bases between. Germline values: CDR1 SQVTM, CDR2 ANQGSEA. CDR3 length equals 14 residues. As DNA, the CDR3 is TGCAGCGTCGCCAGCGCCGGGACAATCGTCGAAGCTTTCTTT. It encodes CSVASAGTIVEAFF.

This clone was recorded only once. The chain couples TRBV6-5 to TRBJ1-2; 7 bases are a match to TRBD1. The germline V gene encodes CDR1 MNHEY and CDR2 SVGAGI. CDR3 length equals 15 residues. The junction had 6 bases not matched to a gene; V was cut back by 4 bases and J by 1 base. The DNA for the CDR3 is TGTGCCAGCAGTTCTTACGGACAGGATAACTATGGCTACACCTTC. It yields the protein CASSSYGQDNYGYTF.

The rearrangement links TRBV13 to TRBJ2-7; 15 nucleotides agree with TRBD2. CDR3 length: 17 residues. Germline V CDR1 and CDR2: PRHDT, FYEKMQ (reference sequence). With 5 bases clipped from V and 2 bases from J, the junction kept 7 bases outside the gene matches. Here the CDR3 DNA reads TGTGCCAGCAGCCAGGGACTAGCGGGGGGAAGGGCCTACGAGCAGTACTTC. As protein: CASSQGLAGGRAYEQYF.

The chain has TRBV18 and TRBJ1-2; 7 nucleotides align to TRBD1. CDR3 size: 16 residues. With V trimmed by 8 bases and J by 6 bases, 18 bases remained unmatched. Germline CDR1 KGHSH, CDR2 LQKENI. The CDR3 sequence is CASTDTRQGLYNGYTF. DNA for the CDR3: TGTGCCAGCACCGACACTCGACAGGGCCTCTACAATGGCTACACCTTC. The variable domain in full, with the rest retrieved from reference TRBV18 and TRBJ1-2, is NAGVMQNPRHLVRRRGQEARLRCSPMKGHSHVYWYRQLPEEGLKFMVYLQKENIIDESGMPKERFSAEFPKEGPSILRIQQVVRGDSAAYFCASTDTRQGLYNGYTFGSGTRLTVV.

The chain uses TRBV5-1 and TRBJ2-3; 14 nucleotides agree with TRBD2. Per germline, CDR1 SGHRS and CDR2 YFSETQ. The CDR3 consists of 18 residues. V shed 4 bases and J 1 base; nucleotides not matched to a gene: 8. The CDR3 nucleotides are TGCGCCAGCAGCCGGGGACTAGCGGGGGCAAGGGGCACAGATACGCAGTATTTT. Its protein is CASSRGLAGARGTDTQYF.

The chain joins TRBV28 to TRBJ1-5; 9 nucleotides align to TRBD1. V lost 3 bases to trimming and J lost 1 base; unmatched junction nucleotides: 4. The germline V gene has CDR1 MDHEN and CDR2 SYDVKM. This CDR3 has 16 amino acids. The CDR3 sequence is CASSFTGGRSNQPQHF. The CDR3 DNA reads TGTGCCAGCAGTTTTACAGGGGGCAGGAGCAATCAGCCCCAGCATTTT.

The chain's CDR3 is CASSAGLAGGPEQFF. The CDR3, as DNA: TGTGCCAGCAGCGCCGGACTAGCGGGGGGGCCTGAGCAGTTCTTC. The chain is built from TRBV9 and TRBJ2-1; 15 bases map to TRBD2. CDR1 and CDR2 from the germline V gene are SGDLS and YYNGEE. The V gene end was trimmed by 3 bases and the J gene end by 9 bases; junction bases not matched to a gene: 4. This CDR3 comprises 15 residues.